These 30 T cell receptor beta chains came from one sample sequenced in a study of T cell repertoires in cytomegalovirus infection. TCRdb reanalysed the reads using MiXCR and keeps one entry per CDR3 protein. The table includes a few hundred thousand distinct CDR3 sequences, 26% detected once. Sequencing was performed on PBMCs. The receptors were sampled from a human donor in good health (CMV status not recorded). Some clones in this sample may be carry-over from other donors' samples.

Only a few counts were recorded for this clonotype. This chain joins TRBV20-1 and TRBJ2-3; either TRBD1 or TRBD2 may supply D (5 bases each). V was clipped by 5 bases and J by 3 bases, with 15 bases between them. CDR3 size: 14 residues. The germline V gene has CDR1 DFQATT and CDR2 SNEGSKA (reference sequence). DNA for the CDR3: TGCAGTGCTGACCAGCGGCCAGGGACAGATACGCAGTATTTT. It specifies CSADQRPGTDTQYF.

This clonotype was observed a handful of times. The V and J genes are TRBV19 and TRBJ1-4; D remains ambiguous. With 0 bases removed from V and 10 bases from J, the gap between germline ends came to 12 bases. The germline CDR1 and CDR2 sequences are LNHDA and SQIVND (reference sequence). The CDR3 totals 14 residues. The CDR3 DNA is TGTGCCAGTAGTATAGAAAGCAACGGAGGAAAACTGTTTTTT. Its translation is CASSIESNGGKLFF.

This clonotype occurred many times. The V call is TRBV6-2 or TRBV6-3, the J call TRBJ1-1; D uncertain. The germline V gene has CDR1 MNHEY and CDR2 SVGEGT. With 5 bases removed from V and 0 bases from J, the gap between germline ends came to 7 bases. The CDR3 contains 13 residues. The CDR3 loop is CASSKALNTEAFF. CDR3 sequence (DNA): TGTGCCAGCAGTAAGGCTTTGAACACTGAAGCTTTCTTT.

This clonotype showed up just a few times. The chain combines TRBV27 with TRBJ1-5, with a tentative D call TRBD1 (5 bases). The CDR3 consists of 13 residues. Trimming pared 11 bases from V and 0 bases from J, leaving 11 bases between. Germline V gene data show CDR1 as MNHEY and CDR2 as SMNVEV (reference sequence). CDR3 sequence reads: CAAGGYSNQPQHF. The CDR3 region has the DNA TGTGCCGCTGGGGGATATAGCAATCAGCCCCAGCATTTT.

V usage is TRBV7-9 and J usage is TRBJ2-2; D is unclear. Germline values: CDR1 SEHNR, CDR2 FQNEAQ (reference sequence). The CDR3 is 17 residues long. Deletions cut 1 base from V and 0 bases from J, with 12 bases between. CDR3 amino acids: CASSLVSWRANTGELFF. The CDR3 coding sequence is TGTGCCAGCAGCTTAGTTTCATGGCGAGCGAACACCGGGGAGCTGTTTTTT.

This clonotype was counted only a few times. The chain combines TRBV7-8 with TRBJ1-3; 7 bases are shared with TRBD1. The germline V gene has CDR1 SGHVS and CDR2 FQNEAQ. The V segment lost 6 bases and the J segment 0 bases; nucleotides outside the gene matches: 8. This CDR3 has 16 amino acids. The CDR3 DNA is TGTGCCAGCAGATTACAGGGGTCTTTCTCTGGAAACACCATATATTTT. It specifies CASRLQGSFSGNTIYF.

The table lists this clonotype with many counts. The CDR3 loop is CASSLGDGIMTDTQYF. For the CDR3, the DNA is TGTGCCAGCAGCTTAGGAGACGGGATCATGACAGATACGCAGTATTTT. J is TRBJ2-3 and V is TRBV7-9; weak D call: TRBD2 (5 bases). The germline V gene has CDR1 SEHNR and CDR2 FQNEAQ (reference sequence). CDR3 length: 16 amino acids. V was cut by 1 base and J by 3 bases, with 14 bases left in between.

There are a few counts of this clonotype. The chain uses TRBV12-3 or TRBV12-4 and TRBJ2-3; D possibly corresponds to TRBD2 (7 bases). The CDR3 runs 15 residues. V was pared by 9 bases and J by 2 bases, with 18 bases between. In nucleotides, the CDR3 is TGTGCCAGTAATTACCCGGGGGGCCCCACAGATACGCAGTATTTT. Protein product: CASNYPGGPTDTQYF.

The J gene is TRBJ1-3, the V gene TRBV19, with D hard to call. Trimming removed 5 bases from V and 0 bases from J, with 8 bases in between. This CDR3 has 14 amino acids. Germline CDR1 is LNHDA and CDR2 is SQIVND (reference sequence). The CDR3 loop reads CASSPEISGNTIYF. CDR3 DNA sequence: TGTGCCAGTAGTCCAGAGATCTCTGGAAACACCATATATTTT.

CDR3 DNA: TGCGCCAGCCCCGAGGGGTCCCTGTACCAAGAGACCCAGTACTTC. This gives the protein CASPEGSLYQETQYF. The chain uses TRBV23-1 and TRBJ2-5; tentatively, D is TRBD1 or TRBD2 (5 bases each). TRBV23-1 is an ORF, and what it does is uncertain. V was shortened by 8 bases and J by 0 bases, with 16 bases between the two germline ends. The CDR3 totals 15 residues.

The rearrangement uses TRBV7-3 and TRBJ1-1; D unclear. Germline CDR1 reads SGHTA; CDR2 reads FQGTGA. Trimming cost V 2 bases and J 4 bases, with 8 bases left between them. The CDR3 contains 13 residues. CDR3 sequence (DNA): TGTGCCAGCAGCTTAGCTCAATCCACTGAAGCTTTCTTT. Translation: CASSLAQSTEAFF.

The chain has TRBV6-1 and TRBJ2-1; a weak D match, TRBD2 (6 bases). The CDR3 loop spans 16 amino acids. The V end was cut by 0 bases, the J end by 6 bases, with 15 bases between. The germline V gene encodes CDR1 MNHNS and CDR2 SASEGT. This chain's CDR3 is CASSEAPWEAGNEQFF. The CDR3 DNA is TGTGCCAGCAGTGAAGCGCCGTGGGAGGCGGGCAATGAGCAGTTCTTC.

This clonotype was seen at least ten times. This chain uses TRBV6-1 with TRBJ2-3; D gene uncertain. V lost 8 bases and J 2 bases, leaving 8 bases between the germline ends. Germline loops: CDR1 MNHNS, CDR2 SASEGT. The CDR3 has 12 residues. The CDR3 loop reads CASLRDTDTQYF. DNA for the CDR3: TGTGCCAGCTTAAGGGACACAGATACGCAGTATTTT.

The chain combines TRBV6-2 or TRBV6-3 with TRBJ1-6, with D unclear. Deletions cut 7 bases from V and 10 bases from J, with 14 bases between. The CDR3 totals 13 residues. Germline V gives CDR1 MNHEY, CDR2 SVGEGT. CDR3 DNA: TGTGCCAGCAAGAAACGTGTCGACTCACCCCTCCACTTT. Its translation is CASKKRVDSPLHF.

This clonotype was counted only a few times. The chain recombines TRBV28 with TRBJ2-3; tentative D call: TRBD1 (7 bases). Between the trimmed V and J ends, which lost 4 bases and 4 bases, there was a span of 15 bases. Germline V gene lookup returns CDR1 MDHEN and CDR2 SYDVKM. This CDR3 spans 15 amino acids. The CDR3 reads CASSSPDRRADTQYF. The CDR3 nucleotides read TGTGCCAGCAGTTCCCCGGACAGGAGGGCAGATACGCAGTATTTT.

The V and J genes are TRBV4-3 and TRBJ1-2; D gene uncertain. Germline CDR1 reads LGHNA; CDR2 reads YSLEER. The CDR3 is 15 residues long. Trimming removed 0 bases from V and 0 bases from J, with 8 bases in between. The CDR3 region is CASSQDVQANYGYTF. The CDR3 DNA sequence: TGCGCCAGCAGCCAAGATGTGCAAGCTAACTATGGCTACACCTTC.

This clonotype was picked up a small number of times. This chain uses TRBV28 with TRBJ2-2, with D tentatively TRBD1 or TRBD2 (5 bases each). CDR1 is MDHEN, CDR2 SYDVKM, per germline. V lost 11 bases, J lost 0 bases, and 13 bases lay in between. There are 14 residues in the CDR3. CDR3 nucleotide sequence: TGTGCCTCCCAGGGACGGACGAACACCGGGGAGCTGTTTTTT. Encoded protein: CASQGRTNTGELFF. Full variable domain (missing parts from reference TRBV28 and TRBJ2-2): DVKVTQSSRYLVKRTGEKVFLECVQDMDHENMFWYRQDPGLGLRLIYFSYDVKMKEKGDIPEGYSVSREKKERFSLILESASTNQTSMYLCASQGRTNTGELFFGEGSRLTVL.

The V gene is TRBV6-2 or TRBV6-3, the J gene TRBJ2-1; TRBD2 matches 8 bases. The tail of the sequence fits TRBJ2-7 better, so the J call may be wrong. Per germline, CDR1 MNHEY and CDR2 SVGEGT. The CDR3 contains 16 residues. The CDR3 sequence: CASSWSGGRALNEQYF. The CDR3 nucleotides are TGTGCCAGCAGTTGGTCGGGGGGGAGGGCACTCAATGAGCAGTACTTC.

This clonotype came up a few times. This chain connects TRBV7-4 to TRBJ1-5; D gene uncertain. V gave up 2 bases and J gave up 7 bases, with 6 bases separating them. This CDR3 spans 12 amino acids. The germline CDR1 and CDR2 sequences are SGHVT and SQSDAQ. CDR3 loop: CASSLRVQPQHF. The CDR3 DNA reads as TGTGCCAGCAGCTTACGAGTCCAGCCCCAGCATTTT.

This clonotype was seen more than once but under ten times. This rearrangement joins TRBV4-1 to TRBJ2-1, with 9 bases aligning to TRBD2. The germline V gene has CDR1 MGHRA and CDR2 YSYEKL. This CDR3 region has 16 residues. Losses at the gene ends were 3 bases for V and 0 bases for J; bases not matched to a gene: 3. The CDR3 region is CASSQTSGASYNEQFF. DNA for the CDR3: TGCGCCAGCAGCCAGACTAGCGGTGCCTCCTACAATGAGCAGTTCTTC.

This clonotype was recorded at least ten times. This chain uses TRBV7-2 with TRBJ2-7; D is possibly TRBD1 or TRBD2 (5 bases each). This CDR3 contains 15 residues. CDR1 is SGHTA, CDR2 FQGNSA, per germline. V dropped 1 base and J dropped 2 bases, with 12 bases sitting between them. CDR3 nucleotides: TGTGCCAGCAGCTTAGGAACGGGACCGACCTACGAGCAGTACGTC. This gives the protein CASSLGTGPTYEQYV.

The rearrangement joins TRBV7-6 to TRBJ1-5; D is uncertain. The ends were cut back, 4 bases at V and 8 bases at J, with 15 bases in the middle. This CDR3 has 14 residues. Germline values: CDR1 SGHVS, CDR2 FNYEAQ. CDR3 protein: CASSSPLTSEPQHF. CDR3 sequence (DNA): TGTGCCAGCAGCTCCCCCCTCACCTCTGAGCCCCAGCATTTT.

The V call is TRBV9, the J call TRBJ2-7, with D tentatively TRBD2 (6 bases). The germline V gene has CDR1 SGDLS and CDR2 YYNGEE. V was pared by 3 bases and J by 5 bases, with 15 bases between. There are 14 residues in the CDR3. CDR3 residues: CASSDGTWAHEQYF. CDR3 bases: TGTGCCAGCAGCGACGGGACTTGGGCCCACGAGCAGTACTTC. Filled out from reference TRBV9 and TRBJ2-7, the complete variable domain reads DSGVTQTPKHLITATGQRVTLRCSPRSGDLSVYWYQQSLDQGLQFLIQYYNGEERAKGNILERFSAQQFPDLHSELNLSSLELGDSALYFCASSDGTWAHEQYFGPGTRLTVT.

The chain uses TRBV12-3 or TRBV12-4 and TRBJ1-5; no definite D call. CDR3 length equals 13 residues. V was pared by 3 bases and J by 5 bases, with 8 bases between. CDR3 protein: CASSFSDDQPQHF. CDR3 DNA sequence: TGTGCCAGCAGTTTTTCGGACGATCAGCCCCAGCATTTT.

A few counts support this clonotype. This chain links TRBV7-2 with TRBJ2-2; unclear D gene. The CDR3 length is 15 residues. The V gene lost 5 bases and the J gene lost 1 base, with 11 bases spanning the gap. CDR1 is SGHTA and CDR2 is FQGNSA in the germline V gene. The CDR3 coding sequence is TGTGCCAGCAGCCCAAGACGGCAGAACACCGGGGAGCTGTTTTTT. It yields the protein CASSPRRQNTGELFF.

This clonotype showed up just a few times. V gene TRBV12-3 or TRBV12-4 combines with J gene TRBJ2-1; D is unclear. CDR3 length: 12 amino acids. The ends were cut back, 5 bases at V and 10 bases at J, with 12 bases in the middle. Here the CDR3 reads CASSARYWEQFF. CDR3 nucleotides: TGTGCCAGCAGTGCCCGTTATTGGGAGCAGTTCTTC.

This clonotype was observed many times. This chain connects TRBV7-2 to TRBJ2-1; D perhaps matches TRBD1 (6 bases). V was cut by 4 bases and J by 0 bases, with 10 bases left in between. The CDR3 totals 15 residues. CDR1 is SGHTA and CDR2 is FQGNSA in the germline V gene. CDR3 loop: CASSSGTYSYNEQFF. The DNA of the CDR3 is TGTGCCAGCAGCTCCGGGACATACTCCTACAATGAGCAGTTCTTC.

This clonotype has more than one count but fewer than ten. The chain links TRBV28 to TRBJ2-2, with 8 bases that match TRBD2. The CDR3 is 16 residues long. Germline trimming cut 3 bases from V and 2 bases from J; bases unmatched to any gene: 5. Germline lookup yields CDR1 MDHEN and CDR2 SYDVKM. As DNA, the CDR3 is TGTGCCAGCAGTTTCGTTAGCGGGATAAACACCGGGGAGCTGTTTTTT. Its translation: CASSFVSGINTGELFF.

This CDR3 is CSVERKNEQFF. DNA for the CDR3: TGCAGCGTTGAAAGGAAGAATGAGCAGTTCTTC. The V call is TRBV29-1, the J call TRBJ2-1; D uncertain. Trimming shortened V by 2 bases and J by 7 bases, and 6 bases separated the two germline ends. Looked up from germline, CDR1 is SQVTM and CDR2 is ANQGSEA. This CDR3 contains 11 residues.

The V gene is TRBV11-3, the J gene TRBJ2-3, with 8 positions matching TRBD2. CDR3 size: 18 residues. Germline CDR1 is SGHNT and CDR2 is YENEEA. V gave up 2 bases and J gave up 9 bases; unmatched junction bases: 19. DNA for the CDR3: TGTGCCAGCAGCTTAAGGAGGTCGAGCGGGAGATTACTGGTAACGCAGTATTTT. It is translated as CASSLRRSSGRLLVTQYF.